The TCR beta chain under discussion was sequenced for a study of T cells in Graves' hyperthyroidism and ophthalmopathy. Study-level information: Peripheral blood specimens were obtained at initial diagnosis, prior to any treatment.

The CDR3 contains 13 residues. Germline values: CDR1 MDHEN, CDR2 SYDVKM. With 7 bases removed from V and 3 bases from J, the gap between germline ends came to 12 bases. Amplification targeted TCR beta CDR3 regions from RNA transcripts. HTBI primers were employed in a first-round RT-PCR of the TCR CDR3. TCRdb redid the calling of the multiplex PCR reads with MiXCR, one entry per CDR3 protein. The sample holds hundreds of thousands of distinct CDR3 sequences; about 38% are singletons and the top ten take around 10%. The study based diagnoses on clinical symptoms, serum thyroxine and TRAb, thyroid ultrasound and orbital computed tomography. Fresh 10 ml peripheral blood yielded PBMCs. This clonotype was observed a handful of times.

The chain combines TRBV28 with TRBJ2-5, with D unclear. Material for sequencing was blood. This clonotype originated in a man in his late teens or twenties with Graves' hyperthyroidism. The CDR3 DNA reads TGTGCCAGCACCTCCTCTCCAAAAGAGACCCAGTACTTC. It translates to CASTSSPKETQYF.